Listed below are T cell receptor beta chains from one sample, sequenced in a study of blood T cell repertoires in COVID-19. Only in-frame clones appear in the TCRdb table, and some are missing; sequencing was by immunoSEQ multiplex PCR. The table includes approximately 150,000 clones, about 90% detected once. The material sequenced was peripheral blood. Source of these receptors: a man aged 50-59 years who had recovered from COVID-19. CDR3s include the opening cysteine and the closing phenylalanine or tryptophan. The order of the fields is V gene, D gene, clone size, J gene, CDR3 length, CDR3 DNA, CDR3 protein. A D gene is named only where the DNA matches it firmly. Clone size appears in some rows only: once, few, many, or a class for an expanded clone.

TRBV3-1/TRBV3-2,-,-,TRBJ2-5,15,TGTGCCAGCAGCCAGTTGAGCAGGGGTGACGAGACCCAGTACTTC,CASSQLSRGDETQYF
TRBV27,-,few,TRBJ2-7,15,TGTGCCAGCAGCCCGTATCGGACACCTCCCTACGAGCAGTACTTC,CASSPYRTPPYEQYF
TRBV4-3,TRBD1,-,TRBJ2-3,15,TGCGCCAGCAGAGACCTGGGACAGGGGGCAGATACGCAGTATTTT,CASRDLGQGADTQYF
TRBV5-1,-,-,TRBJ1-1,14,TGCGCCAGCAGCTTGCCATCAGGGAACACTGAAGCTTTCTTT,CASSLPSGNTEAFF
TRBV7-3,TRBD1,-,TRBJ2-2,14,TGTGCCAGCAGCCCTACAGGGGGGCTGGGGGAGCTGTTTTTT,CASSPTGGLGELFF
TRBV11-2,TRBD1,-,TRBJ2-7,16,TGTGCCAGCAGCTTAGGGCCTGACAGGGTAGGGTACGAGCAGTACTTC,CASSLGPDRVGYEQYF
TRBV6-5,TRBD1,-,TRBJ2-1,14,TGTGCCAGCAGTCCCGGGACAGCCTACAATGAGCAGTTCTTC,CASSPGTAYNEQFF
TRBV18,TRBD1,-,TRBJ1-5,13,TGTGCCAGCTCACTGGACAGGGACCAGCCCCAGCATTTT,CASSLDRDQPQHF
TRBV7-9,TRBD1,-,TRBJ2-2,15,TGTGCCAGCCTTAGGGGGCCAAGCCCCACCGGGGAGCTGTTTTTT,CASLRGPSPTGELFF
TRBV7-2,-,-,TRBJ1-1,15,TGTGCCAGCAGCTTATATGGGGGAGGGGTCACTGAAGCTTTCTTT,CASSLYGGGVTEAFF
TRBV7-8,TRBD1,-,TRBJ2-7,13,TGTGCCAGCATTGACAGGGGGGACTACGAGCAGTACTTC,CASIDRGDYEQYF
TRBV7-2,-,-,TRBJ2-3,15,TGTGCCAGCAGCCCGACGAGACTCAGCACAGATACGCAGTATTTT,CASSPTRLSTDTQYF
TRBV7-2,TRBD1,-,TRBJ2-5,14,TGTGCCAGCAGCCAATCCGGACAGGGAGAGACCCAGTACTTC,CASSQSGQGETQYF
TRBV18,TRBD2,-,TRBJ2-5,15,TGTGCCAGCTCACCCGAGCTAGCGGGGTTGGAGACCCAGTACTTC,CASSPELAGLETQYF
TRBV25-1,TRBD1,-,TRBJ1-5,14,TGTGCCAGCGCTGGGACAGGCCGGGATCAGCCCCAGCATTTT,CASAGTGRDQPQHF